This TCR beta chain was captured in a study of blood T cell repertoires in COVID-19 (dated by TCRdb to 2018 to 2020). Background on the whole study: Samples covering the acute and convalescent phases of COVID-19 were provided by collaborators in the United States, Italy and Spain. The prospective study material was composed of cDNA or gDNA derived from T cells, B-cell-depleted T cells, or PBMCs. Subjects who had been exposed to COVID-19, were actively infected with it, or had recovered from it provided the deeply sampled blood TCRbeta repertoires that made up the dataset. A freely available public database, intended as a resource for researchers studying the immune response to SARS-CoV-2, is where the repertoires were released. Samples came from the ongoing ImmuneRACE study (first 160 participants) plus 1,254 subjects from 6 global collaborators. The sample metadata nearly always contained a de-identified subject ID, COVID-19 status, age in years and sex. Where available, HLA class I and class II types were taken from metadata supplied by the sample provider and were not determined by assay-based typing.

TCRbeta CDR3 regions were amplified from genomic DNA by means of the immunoSEQ Assay, a bias-controlled multiplex PCR. On the study's bioinformatics: The number of nucleated cells in each sample was estimated from the amplification of reference gene primers within the assay. Sequence reads were collapsed and filtered to measure the absolute abundance of every unique TCRbeta CDR3 rearrangement. For each sample, productive Simpson clonality was calculated as the square root of Simpson's diversity index across productive rearrangements. TCRdb obtained this table from immuneACCESS and retained in-frame rearrangements with V and J assigned. These tables miss some clones; where compared with another copy, unresolved V genes account for less than half of the shortfall, and the remainder is unexplained. The V and J calls and clone size are taken from that table; D and trimming were inferred from the DNA. The sample yields about 180,000 clones; roughly nine tenths were counted once. Roughly 20% of the sample is taken by the ten largest.

A note on this clone: No cognate antigen has been identified for it. No clone much larger than this one lies a single base away; base qualities are absent.

Whole blood was collected in K2EDTA tubes by collaborating institutions according to the institutions' own protocols. For TCRbeta analysis, collaborators shipped samples as frozen whole blood, isolated PBMCs, or DNA extracted from either of those sample types. Between the V and J ends, shortened by 4 bases and 0 bases respectively, the junction contains 11 bases. The CDR3 covers 15 residues, taking in both the cysteine and the phenylalanine. This entry keeps only the CDR3 DNA: 45 bases, framed from base 1. As encoded in the germline V gene, CDR1 is SNHLY while CDR2 is FYNNEI. Findings and caveats that apply to the study as a whole: Clinical and demographic metadata were provided uncurated, with the amount varying by source and participant.

The rearranged chain carries TRBV2 and TRBJ2-3; a weak D assignment points to TRBD1 (7 bases agree). The sequence was collected from a man between 65 and 80 years old with active or convalescent COVID-19. Sequencing used peripheral blood. The sequenced DNA is TGTGCCAGCAGTGTACAGGGGACTAGCACAGATACGCAGTATTTT. Translated, this is CASSVQGTSTDTQYF.